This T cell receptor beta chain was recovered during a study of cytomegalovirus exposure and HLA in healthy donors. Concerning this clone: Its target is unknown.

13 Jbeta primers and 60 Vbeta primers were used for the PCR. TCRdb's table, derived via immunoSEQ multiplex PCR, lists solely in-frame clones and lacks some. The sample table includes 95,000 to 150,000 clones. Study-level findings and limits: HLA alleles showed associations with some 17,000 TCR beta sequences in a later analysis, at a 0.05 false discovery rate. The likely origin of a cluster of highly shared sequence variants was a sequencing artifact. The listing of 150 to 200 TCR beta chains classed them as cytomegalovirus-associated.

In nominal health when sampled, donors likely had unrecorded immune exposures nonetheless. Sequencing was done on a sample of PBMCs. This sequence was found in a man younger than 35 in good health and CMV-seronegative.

The CDR3 loop reads CAISGTGVTYEQYF. The CDR3 DNA follows: TGTGCCATCAGCGGGACAGGTGTTACCTACGAGCAGTACTTC. This chain uses TRBV10-3 with TRBJ2-7, with 8 bases identical to TRBD1. The V and J ends lost 6 bases and 2 bases, in that order; junction bases with no gene match: 6. Germline lookup yields CDR1 ENHRY and CDR2 SYGVKD. The length of the CDR3 is 14 residues.